The next 9 T cell receptor beta chains were all read from a single sample in a study of blood T cell repertoires in COVID-19. Assay: immunoSEQ multiplex PCR; the TCRdb copy retains only in-frame clones and omits some. The sample shows a few hundred thousand clones, approximately 90% of them seen only once. Specimen: peripheral blood. These receptors all stem from a woman aged 25 to 39 with COVID-19, enrolled during active disease.

The genes are TRBV20-1 and TRBJ2-5; TRBD2 might be the D (6 bases). With 3 bases removed from V and 5 bases from J, the gap between germline ends came to 16 bases. The length of the CDR3 is 14 residues. Germline loops: CDR1 DFQATT, CDR2 SNEGSKA (reference sequence). The CDR3 sequence: CSASRRGRPETQYF. As DNA, the CDR3 is TGCAGTGCTAGTAGGAGGGGCCGACCGGAGACCCAGTACTTC.

V and J are TRBV12-3 or TRBV12-4 and TRBJ2-7, with 7 bases identical to TRBD1. The CDR3 spans 13 residues. The V gene end was trimmed by 7 bases and the J gene end by 1 base; junction bases not matched to a gene: 4. The CDR3 DNA follows: TGTGCCAGCACCGACAGGGTTTCCTACGAGCAGTACTTC. Translation: CASTDRVSYEQYF.

This rearrangement joins TRBV29-1 to TRBJ1-3, with D possibly matching TRBD1 (6 bases). V lost 3 bases to trimming and J lost 1 base, with 10 bases between them. The CDR3 loop spans 14 amino acids. CDR1 and CDR2 from the germline V gene are SQVTM and ANQGSEA. CDR3 nucleotides: TGCAGCGTTGAGGGGGCGCGTTCTGGAAACACCATATATTTT. Translation: CSVEGARSGNTIYF.

The chain links TRBV4-2 to TRBJ2-3; weak D call: TRBD2 (7 bases). This CDR3 is 17 amino acids long. Per germline, CDR1 LGHNA and CDR2 YNFKEQ. Trimming removed 0 bases at V and 1 base at J, with 14 bases between. The CDR3 bases are TGTGCCAGCAGCCAAGATGTCGGCGGGGGCCGCACAGATACGCAGTATTTT. It is translated as CASSQDVGGGRTDTQYF.

The genes are TRBV5-6 and TRBJ1-4; D may be TRBD1 (5 bases). The germline gives CDR1 SGHDT, CDR2 YYEEEE. The length of the CDR3 is 15 residues. V gave up 4 bases and J gave up 8 bases, with 18 bases separating them. The CDR3 sequence is CASSAAGRQGEKLFF. CDR3 DNA sequence: TGTGCCAGCAGCGCAGCGGGACGCCAAGGGGAAAAACTGTTTTTT.

The DNA for the CDR3 is TGTGCCACCTCGATGGGGGGGTACGAGCAGTACTTC. This encodes CATSMGGYEQYF. V and J are TRBV11-2 and TRBJ2-7; TRBD2 agrees at 7 bases. Germline V gene sequence: CDR1 SGHAT, CDR2 FQNNGV. The CDR3 extends over 12 amino acids. V gave up 10 bases and J gave up 4 bases; unmatched junction bases: 7.

This sequence joins TRBV19 and TRBJ2-3, with D unresolved. Deletions cut 2 bases from V and 6 bases from J, with 6 bases between. This CDR3 is built from 12 residues. Germline values: CDR1 LNHDA, CDR2 SQIVND (reference sequence). Written as DNA, the CDR3 is TGTGCCAGTAGTATAACGCGGGATACGCAGTATTTT. It encodes CASSITRDTQYF.

V usage is TRBV9 and J usage is TRBJ2-5, with 7 nucleotides matching TRBD2. V lost 3 bases, J lost 5 bases, and 10 bases stayed unmatched. There are 15 residues in the CDR3. Germline CDR1 SGDLS, CDR2 YYNGEE. DNA of the CDR3: TGTGCCAGCAGCGCCCGACCCACCGGGGGGGAGACCCAGTACTTC. Protein: CASSARPTGGETQYF.

This chain links TRBV6-5 with TRBJ1-1; TRBD1 aligns across 7 bases. This CDR3 spans 15 amino acids. Germline V gene sequence: CDR1 MNHEY, CDR2 SVGAGI. V lost 6 bases and J lost 1; bases outside the gene matches: 8. CDR3 loop: CASSPYRGENTEAFF. CDR3 nucleotides: TGTGCCAGCAGCCCATACAGGGGCGAGAACACTGAAGCTTTCTTT.